This T cell receptor (beta chain) was recorded in a study of T cells in women clearing cervical HPV infection. Study in general: For cases, blood was sampled a median approximately 150 days after lesion detection, interquartile range roughly 80 to 230 days. Study-wide findings and caveats: CIN3+ cases had significantly higher TCR richness than controls; evenness did not differ. Combining TCR richness with V gene abundances gave approximately 0.84 AUC. TRBV6-7 relative abundance averaged around 0.11% in cases and roughly 0.17% in controls.

Data came from immunoSEQ multiplex PCR; TCRdb stores just in-frame clones and leaves some out. The sample table includes tens of thousands of clones. Details on this clone: No antigen is known for it. The read is 3 residues too short to cover the CDR3 end, so that end is filled in from the germline J gene.

The trim removed 6 bases at V and 3 bases at J, leaving 6 bases unmatched. The CDR3 has 15 amino acids. Input material: blood buffy coat. J is TRBJ2-1 and V is TRBV6-7; 9 bases are a match to TRBD2. TRBV6-7 is sorted into the ORF group, with uncertain function. The TCR sequence derives from a woman aged 18-70 years with a cervical HPV16 infection that either progressed to CIN3+ or cleared (not recorded which). The CDR3 bases that were read are TGTGCCAGCAGCCGGGGGACTAGCTTCTACAATGAG. It is translated as CASSRGTSFYNE. The whole CDR3 region reads CASSRGTSFYNEQFF.